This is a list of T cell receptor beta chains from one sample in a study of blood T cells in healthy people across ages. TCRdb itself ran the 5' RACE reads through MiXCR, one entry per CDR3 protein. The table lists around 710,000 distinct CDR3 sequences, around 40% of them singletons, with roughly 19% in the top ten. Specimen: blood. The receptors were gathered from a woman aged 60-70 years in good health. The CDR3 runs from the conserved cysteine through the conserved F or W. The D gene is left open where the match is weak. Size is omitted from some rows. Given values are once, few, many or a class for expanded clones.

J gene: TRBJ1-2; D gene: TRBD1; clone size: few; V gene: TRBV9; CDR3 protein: CASSDLRDRDYGYTF; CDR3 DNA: TGTGCCAGCAGCGACCTCCGGGACAGGGACTATGGCTACACCTTC
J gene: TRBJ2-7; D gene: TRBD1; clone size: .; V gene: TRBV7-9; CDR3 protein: CASSLRDRGRSSYEQYF; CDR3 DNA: TGTGCCAGCAGCTTAAGGGACAGGGGCCGAAGCTCCTACGAGCAGTACTTC
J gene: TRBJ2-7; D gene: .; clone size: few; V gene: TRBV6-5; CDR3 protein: CASSYSSLVVTYEQYF; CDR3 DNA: TGTGCCAGCAGTTACTCGAGTCTAGTGGTGACCTACGAGCAGTACTTC
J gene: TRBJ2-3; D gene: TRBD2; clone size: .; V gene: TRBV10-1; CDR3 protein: CASSLGLAITAARTDTQYF; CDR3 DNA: TGCGCCAGCAGTTTGGGACTAGCGATTACCGCGGCGAGAACAGATACGCAGTATTTT
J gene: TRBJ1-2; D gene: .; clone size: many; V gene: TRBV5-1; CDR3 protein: CASSGDNGYTF; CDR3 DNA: TGCGCCAGCAGCGGAGACAATGGCTACACCTTC
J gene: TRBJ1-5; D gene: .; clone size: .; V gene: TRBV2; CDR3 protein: CASRDGDSNQPQHF; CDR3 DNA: TGTGCCAGCAGGGACGGGGATAGCAATCAGCCCCAGCATTTT
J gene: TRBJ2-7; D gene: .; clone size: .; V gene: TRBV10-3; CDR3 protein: CAISEFGTDSYEQYF; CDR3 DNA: TGTGCCATCAGTGAATTCGGGACGGACTCCTACGAGCAGTACTTC
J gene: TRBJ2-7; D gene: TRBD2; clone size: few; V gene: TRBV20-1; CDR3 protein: CSARDLAGLNEQYF; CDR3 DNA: TGCAGTGCTAGAGACTTAGCGGGTTTAAACGAGCAGTACTTC
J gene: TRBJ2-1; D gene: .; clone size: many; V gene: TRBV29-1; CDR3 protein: CSVEIWDSSYNEQFF; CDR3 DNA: TGCAGCGTTGAAATTTGGGATAGCTCCTACAATGAGCAGTTCTTC
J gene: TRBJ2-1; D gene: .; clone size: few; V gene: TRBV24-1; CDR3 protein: CATSEGGMGYNEQFF; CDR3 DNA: TGTGCCACCAGTGAAGGGGGGATGGGCTACAATGAGCAGTTCTTC
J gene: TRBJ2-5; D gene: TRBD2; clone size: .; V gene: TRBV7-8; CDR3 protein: CASSLILSGETQYF; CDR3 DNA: TGTGCCAGCAGCTTAATACTTAGCGGGGAGACCCAGTACTTC
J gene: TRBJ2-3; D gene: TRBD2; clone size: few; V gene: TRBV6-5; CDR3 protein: CASSYDRASGSGADTQYF; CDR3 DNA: TGTGCCAGCAGTTACGATAGGGCTAGCGGGAGTGGGGCAGATACGCAGTATTTT
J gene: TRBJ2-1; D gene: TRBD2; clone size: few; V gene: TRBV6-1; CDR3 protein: CASSDALAGVIYNEQFF; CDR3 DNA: TGTGCCAGCAGTGATGCTCTAGCGGGAGTAATCTACAATGAGCAGTTCTTC
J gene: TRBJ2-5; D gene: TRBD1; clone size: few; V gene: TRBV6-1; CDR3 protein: CASSEGRGKYF; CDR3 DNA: TGTGCCAGCAGTGAGGGCAGGGGGAAGTACTTC